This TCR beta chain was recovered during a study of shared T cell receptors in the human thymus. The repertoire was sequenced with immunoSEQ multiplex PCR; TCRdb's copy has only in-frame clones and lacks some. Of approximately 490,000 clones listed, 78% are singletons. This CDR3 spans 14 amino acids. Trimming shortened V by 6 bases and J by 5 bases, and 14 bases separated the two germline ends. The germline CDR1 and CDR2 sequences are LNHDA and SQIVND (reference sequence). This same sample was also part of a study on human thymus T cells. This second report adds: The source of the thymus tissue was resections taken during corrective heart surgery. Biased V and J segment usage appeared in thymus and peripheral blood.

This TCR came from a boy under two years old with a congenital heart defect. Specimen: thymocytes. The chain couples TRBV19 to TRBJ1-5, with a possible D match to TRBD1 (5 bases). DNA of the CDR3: TGTGCCAGTAGCCCTCGACAGAACTATCAGCCCCAGCATTTT. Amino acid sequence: CASSPRQNYQPQHF.